This TCR beta chain was profiled in a study of blood T cell repertoires in COVID-19. V lost 0 bases and J 7 bases, leaving 13 bases between the germline ends. The CDR3 sequence is 15 residues long. Germline assignment: CDR1 MNHNS and CDR2 SASEGT. In the authors' workflow: Reference gene primer amplification yielded estimated nucleated cell counts. Clones were sequenced by immunoSEQ multiplex PCR, and TCRdb holds only the in-frame ones, with some missing. That table furnishes V, J and clone size, whereas the DNA furnished D and trimming. The top ten clones hold around 6% of a sample with roughly 330,000 clones, roughly 90% of them seen once.

The J gene is TRBJ1-5, the V gene TRBV6-1; D unresolved. The TCR sequence derives from a young man who had recovered from COVID-19. The sequenced material came from peripheral blood. The CDR3 loop reads CASSEAPLPRQPQHF. The DNA of the CDR3 is TGTGCCAGCAGTGAAGCGCCCCTACCGAGGCAGCCCCAGCATTTT.